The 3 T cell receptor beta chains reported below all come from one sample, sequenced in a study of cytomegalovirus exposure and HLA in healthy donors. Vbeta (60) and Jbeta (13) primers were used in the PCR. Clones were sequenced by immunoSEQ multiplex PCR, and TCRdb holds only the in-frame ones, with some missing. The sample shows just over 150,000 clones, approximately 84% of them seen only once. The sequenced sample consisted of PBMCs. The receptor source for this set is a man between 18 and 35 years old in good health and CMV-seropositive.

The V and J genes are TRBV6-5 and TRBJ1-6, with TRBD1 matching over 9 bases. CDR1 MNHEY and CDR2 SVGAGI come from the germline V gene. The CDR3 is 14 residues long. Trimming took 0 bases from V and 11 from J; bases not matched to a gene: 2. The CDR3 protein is CASSYSTGGAPLHF. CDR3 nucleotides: TGTGCCAGCAGTTACTCGACAGGGGGGGCACCCCTCCACTTT.

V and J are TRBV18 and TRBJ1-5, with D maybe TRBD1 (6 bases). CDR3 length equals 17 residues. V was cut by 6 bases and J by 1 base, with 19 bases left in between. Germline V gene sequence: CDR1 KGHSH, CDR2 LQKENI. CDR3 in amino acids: CASSHGVGAVSNQPQHF. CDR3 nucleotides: TGTGCCAGCTCCCATGGGGTGGGGGCGGTAAGCAATCAGCCCCAGCATTTT.

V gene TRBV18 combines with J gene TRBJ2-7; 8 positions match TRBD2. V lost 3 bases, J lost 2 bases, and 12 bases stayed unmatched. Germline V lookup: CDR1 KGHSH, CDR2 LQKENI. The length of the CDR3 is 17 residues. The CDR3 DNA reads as TGTGCCAGCTCACCCAAGTCGACGGGAGGGAGTCCCTACGAGCAGTACTTC. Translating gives CASSPKSTGGSPYEQYF.